The T cell receptor (beta chain) under discussion was sequenced for a study of glioma-infiltrating T cells. General observations from the study: Tissue-blood divergence was below expectation in non-neoplastic patients, above in gliomas. Very few CDR3 sequences were shared between tissue and blood.

This clonotype occurred many times. The antigen is undetermined. Using RNA template, CDR3s of TCR alpha and beta were amplified with iRepertoire arm-PCR. Input was roughly 100-450 ng of tissue mRNA or PBMC total RNA. Using its own MiXCR run on the multiplex PCR reads, TCRdb lists one record per CDR3 protein. The sample lists 20,000 to 25,000 distinct CDR3 sequences, 20% to 25% occurring once. The germline gives CDR1 SGHAT, CDR2 FQNNGV. There are 13 residues in the CDR3. Trimming removed 3 bases from V and 5 bases from J, with 10 bases in between. The TCR was taken from a human donor with low-grade glioma or glioblastoma, undergoing nonglioma brain surgery, or in good health (not recorded which). The chain joins TRBV11-2 to TRBJ1-1; D is possibly TRBD1 (6 bases). Sequences were obtained from glioma tissue, nonneoplastic brain tissue, or PBMCs (not recorded which). CDR3 region: CASSFGGGTEAFF. The CDR3 bases are TGTGCCAGCAGCTTCGGGGGCGGAACTGAAGCTTTCTTT.